Presented here are 3 T cell receptor beta chains from one specimen sequenced in a study of blood T cell repertoires in COVID-19. Here immunoSEQ multiplex PCR was the method, and the copy in TCRdb shows in-frame clones only, minus some. The table records 150,000 or so clones, around 83% of them present only once. Material for sequencing was peripheral blood. The receptor set was obtained from a woman of 80 years or more with acute or convalescent COVID-19.

This clone was counted a single time. The rearrangement uses TRBV7-2 and TRBJ1-2, with D maybe TRBD1 (5 bases). Trimming removed 0 bases at V and 8 bases at J, with 19 bases between. CDR1 and CDR2 from the germline V gene are SGHTA and FQGNSA. This CDR3 contains 16 residues. The DNA of the CDR3 is TGTGCCAGCAGCTTAGCGGTCCAGGGCCCCCGGGAGGGCTACACCTTC. Translation gives CASSLAVQGPREGYTF. Complete variable domain (other parts from reference TRBV7-2 and TRBJ1-2): GAGVSQSPSNKVTEKGKDVELRCDPISGHTALYWYRQSLGQGLEFLIYFQGNSAPDKSGLPSDRFSAERTGGSVSTLTIQRTQQEDSAVYLCASSLAVQGPREGYTFGSGTRLTVV.

V usage is TRBV6-2 or TRBV6-3 and J usage is TRBJ2-1; 7 nucleotides align to TRBD2. The CDR3 is made up of 12 amino acids. From germline, CDR1 is MNHEY and CDR2 SVGEGT. V shed 0 bases and J 12 bases; nucleotides not matched to a gene: 2. CDR3 amino acids: CASSYSWGGQFF. CDR3 nucleotide sequence: TGTGCCAGCAGTTACTCCTGGGGGGGGCAGTTCTTC.

The chain employs TRBV9 and TRBJ2-2; D ambiguous. V gave up 7 bases and J gave up 5 bases, with 9 bases separating them. The germline gives CDR1 SGDLS, CDR2 YYNGEE. The CDR3 has 12 residues. In DNA form, the CDR3 reads TGTGCCAGCGCAGTTCGTACCGGGGAGCTGTTTTTT. Amino acids: CASAVRTGELFF.